These 25 T cell receptor beta chains came from one sample sequenced in a study of cytomegalovirus exposure and HLA in healthy donors. Primers: 60 Vbeta forward and 13 Jbeta reverse. Sequencing was performed with immunoSEQ multiplex PCR; in TCRdb, only in-frame clones are kept and a portion is missing. Here the sample spans 150,000 to 200,000 clones, approximately 86% being singletons. The sample taken for sequencing was PBMCs. Source of these receptors: a woman younger than 35 in good health and CMV-seronegative.

The chain recombines TRBV6-1 with TRBJ2-3; 9 positions match TRBD2. The CDR3 has 16 amino acids. The germline CDR1 and CDR2 sequences are MNHNS and SASEGT. Trimming at V came to 2 bases and at J to 2 bases, leaving 5 bases not matched to a gene. The CDR3 DNA is TGTGCCAGCAGTGAATGGCTAGCGGGGTCCACAGATACGCAGTATTTT. It translates to CASSEWLAGSTDTQYF.

V gene TRBV27 combines with J gene TRBJ1-1; perhaps TRBD1 as D (6 bases). V lost 2 bases to trimming and J lost 7 bases, with 11 bases between them. Germline CDR1 MNHEY, CDR2 SMNVEV (reference sequence). This CDR3 spans 13 amino acids. For the CDR3, the DNA is TGTGCCAGCAGTTTACGGGGGGCCGGTGAAGCTTTCTTT. Its translation: CASSLRGAGEAFF.

This rearrangement joins TRBV5-1 to TRBJ1-1, with D possibly TRBD1 on 5 matching bases. The CDR3 sequence is 15 residues long. CDR1 is SGHRS, CDR2 YFSETQ, per germline. V was clipped by 3 bases and J by 0 bases, with 12 bases between them. The CDR3 DNA follows: TGCGCCAGCAGCTGGCAGGGCCTCCTGAACACTGAAGCTTTCTTT. Translated, it gives CASSWQGLLNTEAFF.

The genes are TRBV27 and TRBJ1-1; TRBD1 aligns across 7 bases. CDR1 is MNHEY and CDR2 is SMNVEV in the germline V gene (reference sequence). This CDR3 region has 11 residues. V lost 7 bases, J lost 10 bases, and 6 bases stayed unmatched. In nucleotides, the CDR3 is TGTGCCAGCATCTCCGGGACAGCAGCTTTCTTT. This translates into CASISGTAAFF.

V is TRBV19 and J is TRBJ1-4; 8 bases fit TRBD1. The germline V gene encodes CDR1 LNHDA and CDR2 SQIVND (reference sequence). After removal of 6 bases from V and 5 bases from J, the junction contained 8 bases not matched to a gene. This CDR3 comprises 15 residues. In DNA, the CDR3 is TGTGCCAGTAGCCGACAGGGGTTGAACAATGAAAAACTGTTTTTT. As protein: CASSRQGLNNEKLFF.

This chain links TRBV4-1 with TRBJ2-7, with 7 bases matching TRBD1. The CDR3 spans 14 residues. CDR1 is MGHRA and CDR2 is YSYEKL in the germline V gene. The junction had 2 bases not matched to a gene; V was cut back by 1 base and J by 2 bases. The CDR3 reads CASSQGDSTYEQYF. The CDR3 coding sequence is TGCGCCAGCAGCCAAGGGGACAGCACCTACGAGCAGTACTTC.

The chain has TRBV7-2 and TRBJ1-1, with 9 bases that match TRBD1. Germline V gene data show CDR1 as SGHTA and CDR2 as FQGNSA. There are 17 residues in the CDR3. The trim removed 0 bases at V and 6 bases at J, leaving 11 bases unmatched. The CDR3 region is CASSLAWGQGLQSEAFF. Here the CDR3 DNA reads TGTGCCAGCAGCTTAGCATGGGGACAGGGACTGCAGTCTGAAGCTTTCTTT.

The chain couples TRBV5-1 to TRBJ1-2, with TRBD1 as a possible D gene (6 bases). V lost 0 bases, J lost 6 bases, and 9 bases lay in between. This CDR3 contains 13 residues. CDR1 and CDR2 (germline): SGHRS, YFSETQ. CDR3 sequence (DNA): TGCGCCAGCAGCTTGGGGGCAGGGGATGGCTACACCTTC. Translation: CASSLGAGDGYTF.

In this sample, this clone turned up a few times. CDR3 in amino acids: CASSKTGENTEAFF. In DNA form, the CDR3 reads TGTGCCAGCAGTAAGACAGGGGAGAACACTGAAGCTTTCTTT. This chain joins TRBV6-1 and TRBJ1-1; 8 nucleotides line up with TRBD1. This CDR3 contains 14 residues. V shed 5 bases, J shed 1 base, and the junction held 3 bases outside the gene matches. CDR1 MNHNS and CDR2 SASEGT come from the germline V gene.

The rearrangement links TRBV10-3 to TRBJ2-6; D not certain. Germline lookup yields CDR1 ENHRY and CDR2 SYGVKD. This CDR3 is built from 16 residues. V was shortened by 2 bases and J by 2 bases, with 10 bases between the two germline ends. The CDR3 nucleotides are TGTGCCATCAGTGAGGGGCCGACCCCTGGGGCCAACGTCCTGACTTTC. It specifies CAISEGPTPGANVLTF.

The rearrangement uses TRBV6-6 and TRBJ1-5, with D unresolved. The CDR3 loop spans 15 amino acids. Germline values: CDR1 MNHNY, CDR2 SVGAGI (reference sequence). V was clipped by 6 bases and J by 7 bases, with 19 bases between them. In DNA, the CDR3 is TGTGCCAGCAGCCCTTTCGGGAGCCAGACACAGCCCCAGCATTTT. It encodes CASSPFGSQTQPQHF.

The CDR3 spells CASSVDGLGNTIYF. The CDR3 DNA reads as TGTGCCAGCAGCGTAGACGGACTCGGAAACACCATATATTTT. This chain connects TRBV9 to TRBJ1-3; no definite D call. V lost 0 bases and J 4 bases, leaving 8 bases between the germline ends. Germline loops: CDR1 SGDLS, CDR2 YYNGEE. The CDR3 spans 14 residues.

This sequence joins TRBV7-2 and TRBJ2-7; D gene unclear. The CDR3 length is 15 residues. Germline lookup yields CDR1 SGHTA and CDR2 FQGNSA. V was clipped by 5 bases and J by 0 bases, with 14 bases between them. CDR3: CASSLRPGYSYEQYF. In DNA form, the CDR3 reads TGTGCCAGCAGCCTCCGACCGGGTTACTCCTACGAGCAGTACTTC.

The V call is TRBV6-5, the J call TRBJ2-5; 8 nucleotides align to TRBD2. CDR3 length: 15 residues. With 4 bases clipped from V and 3 bases from J, the junction kept 7 bases outside the gene matches. Germline V gene data show CDR1 as MNHEY and CDR2 as SVGAGI. The DNA of the CDR3 is TGTGCCAGCAGTTCGGGGGGGCAAGAAGAAGAGACCCAGTACTTC. This translates into CASSSGGQEEETQYF.

CDR3: CASSVGSRNTEAFF. CDR3 nucleotide sequence: TGTGCCAGCAGCGTAGGTTCCAGGAACACTGAAGCTTTCTTT. The rearrangement links TRBV9 to TRBJ1-1; D remains ambiguous. Germline CDR1 is SGDLS and CDR2 is YYNGEE. V was pared by 0 bases and J by 1 base, with 7 bases between. The CDR3 loop spans 14 amino acids.

The count of this clone is one. The chain links TRBV4-1 to TRBJ2-1; the D is unclear. Germline values: CDR1 MGHRA, CDR2 YSYEKL. The CDR3 totals 17 residues. V was clipped by 0 bases and J by 1 base, with 13 bases between them. This CDR3 reads CASSQDRSIKSYNEQFF. The CDR3 DNA is TGCGCCAGCAGCCAAGATAGGAGCATCAAGTCCTACAATGAGCAGTTCTTC.

The V and J genes are TRBV5-6 and TRBJ2-3; D gene uncertain. V dropped 4 bases and J dropped 2 bases, with 14 bases sitting between them. Germline lookup yields CDR1 SGHDT and CDR2 YYEEEE. CDR3 length: 15 residues. CDR3 in amino acids: CASSVSGRNTDTQYF. The CDR3 DNA reads as TGTGCCAGCAGCGTGAGTGGTCGAAACACAGATACGCAGTATTTT.

This clone was observed once. The chain couples TRBV28 to TRBJ1-1; 10 bases match TRBD1. This CDR3 region has 14 residues. Germline V lookup: CDR1 MDHEN, CDR2 SYDVKM. The junction had 5 bases not matched to a gene; V was cut back by 4 bases and J by 6 bases. DNA for the CDR3: TGTGCCAGCAGTTCCGGACAGGGGGGCCCTGAAGCTTTCTTT. The encoded protein is CASSSGQGGPEAFF.

This CDR3 is CASSLQGLSGSPLHF. CDR3 DNA sequence: TGTGCCAGCAGTTTACAGGGCCTCTCGGGGTCACCCCTCCACTTT. V is TRBV6-6 and J is TRBJ1-6; maybe TRBD1 (6 bases). V was clipped by 4 bases and J by 10 bases, with 17 bases between them. Germline V gene data show CDR1 as MNHNY and CDR2 as SVGAGI (reference sequence). This CDR3 has 15 residues.

The rearrangement links TRBV28 to TRBJ1-5, with 7 bases that match TRBD1. This CDR3 is 17 amino acids long. V was pared by 4 bases and J by 9 bases, with 18 bases of the junction left unmatched. The germline V gene has CDR1 MDHEN and CDR2 SYDVKM. CDR3 coding DNA: TGTGCCAGCAGTTCCCCCACCTACGACAGGGATAAGAGGCCCCAGCATTTT. Its protein product is CASSSPTYDRDKRPQHF.

This chain connects TRBV9 to TRBJ2-1, with 7 bases aligning to TRBD2. V gave up 0 bases and J gave up 4 bases; unmatched junction bases: 1. CDR1 is SGDLS, CDR2 YYNGEE, per germline. The CDR3 loop spans 14 amino acids. The CDR3 protein is CASSVDSGYNEQFF. CDR3 DNA sequence: TGTGCCAGCAGCGTAGATAGCGGGTACAATGAGCAGTTCTTC.

The chain recombines TRBV19 with TRBJ1-2, with D perhaps matching TRBD1 (6 bases). CDR3 length: 15 amino acids. V was shortened by 7 bases and J by 4 bases, with 19 bases between the two germline ends. Germline V CDR1 and CDR2: LNHDA, SQIVND (reference sequence). Here the CDR3 DNA reads TGTGCCAGTACCATAGGAGGTACAGGGTTCTATGGCTACACCTTC. This sequence encodes CASTIGGTGFYGYTF.

This chain joins TRBV5-4 and TRBJ1-1, with D possibly TRBD1 on 6 matching bases. Germline-derived CDR1 and CDR2 are SGHNT and YYREEE (reference sequence). The CDR3 consists of 15 residues. V dropped 4 bases and J dropped 3 bases, with 16 bases sitting between them. CDR3 nucleotide sequence: TGTGCCAGCAGCAGATCGACAGGCCCGGACACTGAAGCTTTCTTT. Protein product: CASSRSTGPDTEAFF.

The chain employs TRBV12-5 and TRBJ1-5; D not resolved. Germline CDR1 reads LGHNT; CDR2 reads FRNRAP. The CDR3 is made up of 15 amino acids. V gave up 7 bases and J gave up 4 bases, with 17 bases separating them. The chain's CDR3 is CASALEGGGNQPQHF. The CDR3 DNA follows: TGTGCTAGTGCCCTCGAGGGAGGAGGTAATCAGCCCCAGCATTTT.

This clone was picked up a small number of times. The chain links TRBV5-1 to TRBJ1-1, with 7 bases identical to TRBD1. Per the germline V gene, CDR1 is SGHRS and CDR2 is YFSETQ. The CDR3 is 18 amino acids. J was trimmed by 1 base and V by 3 bases; bases with no gene match: 15. The CDR3 here is CASSWWSQGTGANTEAFF. In nucleotides, the CDR3 is TGCGCCAGCAGCTGGTGGAGCCAAGGAACAGGGGCGAACACTGAAGCTTTCTTT.